The rows below give T cell receptor beta chains drawn from one sample of a study of cytomegalovirus exposure and HLA in healthy donors. TCRdb's copy holds only in-frame clones and misses some; the assay was immunoSEQ multiplex PCR. The sample shows around 220,000 clones, under 80% of them seen only once. Sequencing input: PBMCs. The receptors stem from a girl aged 2 to 10 in good health and CMV-seronegative. The CDR3 runs from the conserved cysteine through the conserved F or W. The order of the fields is CDR3 protein, CDR3 DNA, V gene, J gene, clone size, CDR3 length, D gene. D genes are given only for firm matches. Not every row has a clone size; where given, it reads once, few, many or a size class.

CASSPRQGHTEAFF	TGCGCCAGCAGCCCCAGACAGGGTCACACTGAAGCTTTCTTT	TRBV5-1	TRBJ1-1	.	14	TRBD1
CAISDRPYEQYF	TGTGCCATCAGTGACAGGCCCTACGAGCAGTACTTC	TRBV10-3	TRBJ2-7	.	12	.
CASSLRTGYGPQHF	TGTGCCAGCAGTCTTCGGACTGGGTATGGGCCCCAGCATTTT	TRBV6-6	TRBJ1-5	.	14	.
CASSENRKETQYF	TGTGCCAGCAGTGAAAACAGGAAAGAGACCCAGTACTTC	TRBV6-1	TRBJ2-5	.	13	.
CASSPVGRARYNEQFF	TGTGCCAGCAGCCCCGTCGGGCGGGCTCGTTACAATGAGCAGTTCTTC	TRBV7-9	TRBJ2-1	few	16	.
CASSAYGTSGRETQYF	TGTGCCAGCAGCGCATACGGGACTAGCGGACGGGAGACCCAGTACTTC	TRBV7-3	TRBJ2-5	once	16	TRBD2
CASSLAEGRGTGELFF	TGCGCCAGCAGCTTGGCTGAGGGGCGGGGCACCGGGGAGCTGTTTTTT	TRBV5-1	TRBJ2-2	.	16	.
CASTSLGGYEQYF	TGTGCCAGCACCTCCTTGGGGGGATACGAGCAGTACTTC	TRBV2	TRBJ2-7	.	13	.
CASNSPTLEGGYGYTF	TGTGCCAGCAACTCACCGACCTTGGAGGGAGGTTATGGCTACACCTTC	TRBV28	TRBJ1-2	.	16	.
CASSQPSQGVYGYTF	TGCGCCAGCAGCCAACCATCACAGGGGGTCTATGGCTACACCTTC	TRBV4-1	TRBJ1-2	once	15	TRBD1
CASSLDGQYTEAFF	TGTGCCAGCAGCTTAGATGGACAGTACACTGAAGCTTTCTTT	TRBV7-8	TRBJ1-1	.	14	.
CASSLEGAGEETQYF	TGTGCCAGCAGCTTAGAAGGTGCGGGGGAAGAGACCCAGTACTTC	TRBV7-3	TRBJ2-5	.	15	TRBD2
CASSYLGTAYNYGYTF	TGTGCCAGCAGTTACTTAGGGACAGCATACAACTATGGCTACACCTTC	TRBV6-5	TRBJ1-2	.	16	TRBD1
CASGSPPLTGPDTEAFF	TGTGCTAGTGGTTCCCCCCCCCTAACAGGACCGGACACTGAAGCTTTCTTT	TRBV12-5	TRBJ1-1	.	17	.
CASSAGTSGYYEQYF	TGTGCCAGCAGCGCCGGGACTAGCGGATATTACGAGCAGTACTTC	TRBV13	TRBJ2-7	.	15	TRBD2
CASSLNQRGTQYF	TGTGCCAGCAGCTTAAATCAGCGGGGAACCCAGTACTTC	TRBV7-3	TRBJ2-5	.	13	TRBD2
CASSPEGANYGYTF	TGCGCCAGCAGCCCCGAGGGGGCCAACTATGGCTACACCTTC	TRBV4-1	TRBJ1-2	once	14	TRBD1
CASSPTGLAGGADTQYF	TGCGCCAGCAGCCCGACGGGGTTGGCAGGTGGGGCAGATACGCAGTATTTT	TRBV5-1	TRBJ2-3	.	17	.
CASSPLPGGKSDTQYF	TGTGCCAGCTCTCCCTTACCGGGGGGCAAGTCAGATACGCAGTATTTT	TRBV18	TRBJ2-3	few	16	.
CASSIGSPRYEQYF	TGTGCCAGTAGTATCGGTTCCCCCCGATACGAGCAGTACTTC	TRBV19	TRBJ2-7	.	14	.
CSVDRGGYTF	TGCAGCGTTGATCGAGGGGGCTACACCTTC	TRBV29-1	TRBJ1-2	.	10	.
CAWSDYQGGYGNTIYF	TGTGCCTGGAGTGACTACCAGGGGGGCTATGGAAACACCATATATTTT	TRBV30	TRBJ1-3	.	16	TRBD1
CASSKGANTGELFF	TGTGCCAGCAGCAAAGGGGCAAACACCGGGGAGCTGTTTTTT	TRBV21-1	TRBJ2-2	.	14	.
CASSYPDRGQEKLFF	TGTGCCAGCAGCTACCCGGACAGGGGGCAAGAAAAACTGTTTTTT	TRBV7-9	TRBJ1-4	.	15	TRBD1
CASLQGRDGYTF	TGTGCCAGTTTACAGGGGCGGGATGGCTACACCTTC	TRBV19	TRBJ1-2	.	12	TRBD1
CASSSRTGVYGYTF	TGTGCCAGCAGCTCCCGGACAGGGGTCTATGGCTACACCTTC	TRBV11-2	TRBJ1-2	.	14	TRBD1
CASSSQGSGNTIYF	TGTGCCAGCTCATCCCAGGGGAGTGGAAACACCATATATTTT	TRBV18	TRBJ1-3	.	14	.
CASSPTPTPGEKLFF	TGTGCCAGCAGCCCAACACCCACCCCGGGTGAAAAACTGTTTTTT	TRBV13	TRBJ1-4	.	15	.
CASSLGINEQFF	TGTGCCAGCAGCTTAGGTATAAATGAGCAGTTCTTC	TRBV7-6	TRBJ2-1	.	12	.
CASSSGGISNQPQHF	TGTGCCAGCAGTTCCGGGGGGATTAGCAATCAGCCCCAGCATTTT	TRBV27	TRBJ1-5	once	15	.
CASSLQKNGLLGNTIYF	TGTGCCAGCAGCTTACAAAAAAACGGACTCCTTGGAAACACCATATATTTT	TRBV7-9	TRBJ1-3	.	17	.
CASSVGSLAGGYEQYF	TGTGCCAGCAGCGTAGGTTCGTTAGCGGGGGGCTACGAGCAGTACTTC	TRBV9	TRBJ2-7	.	16	TRBD2
CASSPGTAYEQYF	TGCGCCAGCAGCCCAGGGACAGCCTACGAGCAGTACTTC	TRBV5-1	TRBJ2-7	few	13	TRBD1
CSVVYGTSNYNEQFF	TGCAGCGTTGTGTATGGGACTAGCAATTACAATGAGCAGTTCTTC	TRBV29-1	TRBJ2-1	.	15	TRBD2
CASSEDEGLNTEAFF	TGTGCCAGCAGTGAAGACGAGGGCCTGAACACTGAAGCTTTCTTT	TRBV6-1	TRBJ1-1	.	15	.
CASSRPGQANLKQYF	TGTGCCAGCAGTAGGCCGGGACAGGCCAACTTGAAGCAGTACTTC	TRBV6-1	TRBJ2-7	.	15	TRBD1
CASSYDHGQGNSPLHF	TGTGCCAGCAGTTATGACCACGGACAGGGGAATTCACCCCTCCACTTT	TRBV27	TRBJ1-6	.	16	TRBD1
CASSPVGQVTDTQYF	TGTGCCAGCAGCCCTGTGGGACAGGTCACAGATACGCAGTATTTT	TRBV7-3	TRBJ2-3	.	15	TRBD1
CASSLGRVGSYEQYF	TGCGCCAGCAGCTTGGGACGGGTCGGCTCCTACGAGCAGTACTTC	TRBV5-1	TRBJ2-7	.	15	.
CASSFHKSNSEAFF	TGTGCCAGCAGCTTCCACAAATCAAACAGTGAAGCTTTCTTT	TRBV5-4	TRBJ1-1	.	14	.